This T cell receptor (beta chain) emerged from a study of cytomegalovirus exposure and HLA in healthy donors. This CDR3 comprises 13 residues. Germline CDR1 SGHVS, CDR2 FQNEAQ. V dropped 5 bases and J dropped 1 base, with 9 bases sitting between them. PCR involved 60 Vbeta and 13 Jbeta primers. Method: immunoSEQ multiplex PCR; TCRdb's copy keeps in-frame clones and lacks some. Among 100,000 or so clones, approximately 78% were seen once, and the ten largest hold 4.6%. Sequences were obtained from PBMCs. This receptor was taken from a woman aged 40-49 years in good health and CMV-seropositive. The genes are TRBV7-8 and TRBJ2-7, with a possible D match to TRBD1 (5 bases). Written as DNA, the CDR3 is TGTGCCAGCAGCCCCGACAGTTCCTACGAGCAGTACTTC. Translating gives CASSPDSSYEQYF. The full variable domain, rest sourced from reference TRBV7-8 and TRBJ2-7, is GAGVSQSPRYKVAKRGQDVALRCDPISGHVSLFWYQQALGQGPEFLTYFQNEAQLDKSGLPSDRFFAERPEGSVSTLKIQRTQQEDSAVYLCASSPDSSYEQYFGPGTRLTVT.